These T cell receptor beta chains were read from a single sample in a study of blood T cells in healthy people across ages. TCRdb itself ran the 5' RACE reads through MiXCR, one entry per CDR3 protein. The sample has roughly 680,000 distinct CDR3 sequences, approximately 52% seen once. Specimen: blood. These receptors were collected from an elderly woman in good health. CDR3s include the opening cysteine and the closing phenylalanine or tryptophan. D genes are given only for firm matches. Size is stated for part of the rows, as once, few or many counts, or as a class when the clone is expanded.

>TRBJ2-5|NA|15|TRBD2|TRBV20-1
CSAHSGGRYQETQYF
TGCAGTGCACATAGCGGGGGCCGATACCAAGAGACCCAGTACTTC
>TRBJ1-1|few|13|NA|TRBV20-1
CSPGQSFNTEAFF
TGCAGTCCCGGGCAAAGTTTCAACACTGAAGCTTTCTTT
>TRBJ1-2|NA|11|TRBD1|TRBV2
CASSPDRVYTF
TGTGCCAGCAGCCCGGACAGGGTGTACACCTTC
>TRBJ2-2|NA|14|NA|TRBV2
CATRTQGLTGELFF
TGTGCCACCCGGACCCAGGGCCTCACCGGGGAGCTGTTTTTT
>TRBJ2-7|NA|15|TRBD2|TRBV20-1
CSAIPTGLAAKGQYF
TGCAGTGCGATTCCAACGGGACTAGCGGCGAAGGGGCAGTACTTC
>TRBJ2-3|NA|14|NA|TRBV21-1
CASSVGGGSRMQYF
NA
>TRBJ1-1|many|14|NA|TRBV20-1
CSARDPRRGTEAFF
TGCAGTGCTAGAGATCCCCGGAGGGGCACTGAAGCTTTCTTT
>TRBJ2-2|NA|14|NA|TRBV2
CASSQQTNTGELFF
TGTGCCAGCAGTCAACAGACGAACACCGGGGAGCTGTTTTTT
>TRBJ2-1|many|15|NA|TRBV3-1
CASSQGAVTYNEQFF
TGTGCCAGCAGCCAAGGAGCGGTTACCTACAATGAGCAGTTCTTC
>TRBJ2-1|NA|16|NA|TRBV28
CASSPQGGFTYNEQFF
TGTGCCAGCAGTCCACAAGGGGGGTTCACCTACAATGAGCAGTTCTTC
>TRBJ1-2|many|17|TRBD1|TRBV27
CASRPNDGRGQIYGYTF
TGTGCCAGCAGGCCAAACGACGGCAGGGGGCAGATCTATGGCTACACCTTC
>TRBJ1-2|NA|13|NA|TRBV29-1
CSVEQGLDYGYTF
TGCAGCGTTGAACAAGGGCTCGACTATGGCTACACCTTC
>TRBJ2-7|NA|19|TRBD2|TRBV6-2/TRBV6-3
CASSPPGGLAGARSYEQYF
TGTGCCAGCAGTCCACCAGGGGGACTAGCGGGAGCGAGGTCCTACGAGCAGTACTTC
>TRBJ2-1|few|16|TRBD2|TRBV28
CASSWASGRPYNEQFF
TGTGCCAGCAGTTGGGCTAGCGGGAGGCCCTACAATGAGCAGTTCTTC
>TRBJ2-7|NA|17|TRBD2|TRBV4-1
CASSQERRGGAYNEQYF
TGCGCCAGCAGCCAAGAACGTCGCGGGGGAGCCTACAATGAGCAGTACTTC
>TRBJ2-1|many|14|NA|TRBV25-1
CASSRDISGHEQFF
TGTGCCAGCAGCCGGGACATCTCCGGGCATGAGCAGTTCTTC
>TRBJ2-3|NA|13|NA|TRBV12-3/TRBV12-4
CASSRTGADAQYF
TGTGCCAGCAGCCGAACGGGGGCAGATGCGCAGTATTTT
>TRBJ2-3|few|14|NA|TRBV6-2/TRBV6-3
CASREAGAKDTQYF
TGTGCCAGCAGGGAGGCGGGGGCCAAAGATACGCAGTATTTT
>TRBJ2-1|NA|14|TRBD2|TRBV20-1
CSAPGRGAGNEQFF
TGCAGTGCCCCCGGGCGGGGGGCGGGCAATGAGCAGTTCTTC
>TRBJ1-2|few|15|NA|TRBV20-1
CSARDSAGVNYGYTF
TGCAGTGCTAGAGATTCTGCAGGGGTAAACTATGGCTACACCTTC
>TRBJ1-1|few|11|NA|TRBV29-1
CSVVGAREAFF
TGCAGCGTTGTGGGGGCTAGGGAAGCTTTCTTT
>TRBJ2-4|NA|15|NA|TRBV3-1
CASSQEVQRLVAQYF
TGTGCCAGCAGCCAAGAGGTACAGCGCCTGGTGGCCCAGTACTTC
>TRBJ1-6|many|14|TRBD1|TRBV12-3/TRBV12-4
CASKGAFGNSPLHF
TGTGCCAGCAAGGGGGCTTTCGGGAATTCACCCCTCCACTTT
>TRBJ2-1|NA|15|NA|TRBV27
CASSPWAASNNEQFF
TGTGCCAGCAGTCCCTGGGCTGCATCTAACAATGAGCAGTTCTTC
>TRBJ1-1|NA|13|NA|TRBV6-6
CASRPSLDTEAFF
TGTGCCAGCAGACCGAGCTTGGACACTGAAGCTTTCTTT
>TRBJ2-6|many|15|NA|TRBV6-5
CASSDTVSGANVLTF
TGTGCCAGCAGTGACACTGTCTCTGGGGCCAACGTCCTGACTTTC
>TRBJ2-1|NA|15|NA|TRBV25-1
CASSENSSPYNEQFF
TGTGCCAGCAGTGAAAACTCTAGCCCCTACAATGAGCAGTTCTTC
>TRBJ2-4|NA|12|NA|TRBV20-1
CSASGQADIQYF
TGCAGTGCTAGTGGGCAAGCGGACATTCAGTACTTC
>TRBJ2-3|many|14|TRBD2|TRBV27
CASRREVGTDTQYF
TGTGCCAGCAGGCGGGAGGTTGGTACAGATACGCAGTATTTT
>TRBJ2-1|many|15|TRBD1|TRBV2
CASSDRQGGWDEQFF
TGTGCCAGCAGTGACAGACAGGGGGGATGGGATGAGCAGTTCTTC
>TRBJ2-1|many|13|NA|TRBV12-3/TRBV12-4
CASGRDAHNEQFF
TGTGCCAGCGGGCGGGACGCCCACAATGAGCAGTTCTTC
>TRBJ2-3|many|16|NA|TRBV7-2
CASSLLGGLSTDTQYF
TGTGCCAGCAGCTTACTGGGGGGCCTTAGCACAGATACGCAGTATTTT
>TRBJ2-7|NA|13|NA|TRBV18
CASSPPTAYEQYF
TGTGCCAGCTCACCACCGACAGCCTACGAGCAGTACTTC
>TRBJ2-1|NA|17|TRBD1|TRBV3-1
CASSQGRTGFSDNEQFF
TGTGCCAGCAGCCAGGGACGGACAGGCTTCTCCGACAATGAGCAGTTCTTC
>TRBJ1-2|many|13|NA|TRBV2
CASSEASGYGYTF
TGTGCCAGCAGCGAGGCCTCGGGCTATGGCTACACCTTC
>TRBJ2-7|NA|20|NA|TRBV4-1
CASSQDHGGLPSLHLYEQYF
TGCGCCAGCAGCCAAGATCACGGGGGGCTCCCATCATTACATCTCTACGAGCAGTACTTC
>TRBJ2-7|NA|13|NA|TRBV9
CASSVSEFYEQYF
TGTGCCAGCAGCGTATCGGAGTTCTACGAGCAGTACTTC
>TRBJ2-2|NA|14|TRBD1|TRBV7-9
CASSFGQGTGELFF
TGTGCCAGCAGCTTCGGACAGGGGACCGGGGAGCTGTTTTTT
>TRBJ1-1|NA|14|TRBD1|TRBV28
CASSWGQGLTEAFF
TGTGCCAGCAGTTGGGGACAGGGTTTGACTGAAGCTTTCTTT
>TRBJ2-4|NA|20|TRBD2|TRBV5-1
CASSWHSTSGRPAAKNIQYF
TGCGCCAGCAGCTGGCACTCGACTAGCGGGAGGCCTGCCGCCAAAAACATTCAGTACTTC
>TRBJ2-1|many|13|TRBD1|TRBV27
CASSWDRGNEQFF
TGTGCCAGCAGTTGGGACAGGGGGAATGAGCAGTTCTTC
>TRBJ1-2|NA|15|NA|TRBV4-2
CASSRGPEGRSGYTF
TGTGCCAGCAGCCGAGGACCGGAGGGGCGAAGCGGCTACACCTTC
>TRBJ2-2|NA|16|NA|TRBV28
CASSLGSRPRPGELFF
TGTGCCAGCAGTTTAGGATCAAGGCCTCGGCCCGGGGAGCTGTTTTTT